This TCR beta chain was recovered during a study of T cells after yellow fever vaccination. Study-level background: Those fractions that held only low numbers of cells were prepared using the SMART-Seq v4 Ultra Low Input RNA kit. Broader study findings: Abundant clonotypes from the bulk population could get into FACS-sorted repertoires as contaminants. It was a small share of clonotypes that appeared in both CD4 and CD8 compartments. Most clones from primary vaccination resurfaced after the booster (96% CD4, around 90% CD8).

Of note for this clonotype: Its matching antigen is unknown.

The ends were cut back, 7 bases at V and 2 bases at J, with 11 bases in the middle. The germline V gene encodes CDR1 SEHNR and CDR2 FQNEAQ (reference sequence). This CDR3 is 13 amino acids long. TCRdb passed the 5' RACE reads through MiXCR, listing each CDR3 protein once. The table has fewer than 500,000 distinct CDR3 sequences, approximately 19% seen once. The receptor comes from a man aged 18-30 years who received the YFV17D yellow fever vaccine. The source material was PBMCs, sampled before the yellow fever booster vaccination. The chain joins TRBV7-9 to TRBJ1-1; D unclear. CDR3 loop: CASTTPPNTEAFF. The CDR3 DNA reads as TGTGCCAGCACCACCCCCCCCAACACTGAAGCTTTCTTT.